This T cell receptor (beta chain) is drawn from a study of blood T cell repertoires in COVID-19. Study in general: T cells, B-cell-depleted T cells, or PBMCs provided the cDNA or gDNA that served as material.

Sequenced by immunoSEQ multiplex PCR; TCRdb stores in-frame clones only, minus some. The sample carries about 110,000 clones, 60% to 85% recorded once. The sequenced sample consisted of peripheral blood. This TCR came from a middle-aged woman with acute or convalescent COVID-19.

In DNA form, the CDR3 reads TGTGCCAGCAGCTGGTTTTCCGGGGGGAATTCACCCCTCCACTTT. Protein product: CASSWFSGGNSPLHF. The J gene is TRBJ1-6, the V gene TRBV5-5, with D possibly matching TRBD1 (5 bases). With 3 bases removed from V and 7 bases from J, the gap between germline ends came to 14 bases. The CDR3 consists of 15 residues. Germline CDR1 SGHKS, CDR2 YYEKEE (reference sequence).